These 10 T cell receptor beta chains share one sample of origin, sequenced in a study of T cell responses to AZD1222 COVID-19 vaccine. Clones were sequenced by immunoSEQ multiplex PCR, and TCRdb holds only the in-frame ones, with some missing. The sample yields around 120,000 clones, 90% to 95% seen once. The material was peripheral blood, obtained on day 0 of AZD1222 vaccination. These receptors were collected from an adult in good health.

This sequence joins TRBV7-2 and TRBJ1-2; tentatively, D is TRBD1 (5 bases). Germline CDR1 reads SGHTA; CDR2 reads FQGNSA. Between the trimmed V and J ends, which lost 1 base and 8 bases, there was a span of 11 bases. The length of the CDR3 is 13 residues. The CDR3 region is CASSLGGGVGYTF. The CDR3 DNA follows: TGTGCCAGCAGCTTAGGGGGCGGGGTCGGCTACACCTTC.

V gene TRBV5-4 combines with J gene TRBJ2-1, with 13 bases matching TRBD2. This CDR3 region has 15 residues. Germline trimming cut 4 bases from V and 8 bases from J; bases unmatched to any gene: 6. Germline V gene data show CDR1 as SGHNT and CDR2 as YYREEE (reference sequence). The CDR3 region is CASSLRTSGSDEQFF. CDR3 DNA sequence: TGTGCCAGCAGCCTAAGGACTAGCGGGAGTGATGAGCAGTTCTTC.

The chain joins TRBV5-1 to TRBJ1-6; 8 bases agree with TRBD1. The CDR3 loop spans 14 amino acids. V shed 3 bases and J 8 bases; nucleotides not matched to a gene: 4. Germline values: CDR1 SGHRS, CDR2 YFSETQ. DNA of the CDR3: TGCGCCAGCAGCTCCGGACAGGGTTATTCACCCCTCCACTTT. This codes for CASSSGQGYSPLHF.

This rearrangement joins TRBV29-1 to TRBJ2-3, with a possible D match to TRBD2 (6 bases). This CDR3 has 14 amino acids. The germline gives CDR1 SQVTM, CDR2 ANQGSEA. V lost 3 bases and J 2 bases, leaving 12 bases between the germline ends. CDR3 sequence (DNA): TGCAGCGTTGACCTAGCGTCCTACACAGATACGCAGTATTTT. Amino acid sequence: CSVDLASYTDTQYF.

CDR3 region: CASSLQGGEQFF. The CDR3 coding sequence is TGTGCCAGCAGTTTACAAGGGGGTGAGCAGTTCTTC. The genes are TRBV27 and TRBJ2-1, with a tentative D call TRBD1 (6 bases). The CDR3 covers 12 residues. CDR1 is MNHEY and CDR2 is SMNVEV in the germline V gene (reference sequence). The ends were cut back, 2 bases at V and 9 bases at J, with 8 bases in the middle.

The chain uses TRBV19 and TRBJ1-3, with unresolved D. CDR1 is LNHDA and CDR2 is SQIVND in the germline V gene (reference sequence). V was trimmed by 5 bases and J by 0 bases, leaving 11 bases between them. The CDR3 is 15 residues long. The DNA of the CDR3 is TGTGCCAGTAGTCAGGCCGGGTACTCTGGAAACACCATATATTTT. Protein sequence: CASSQAGYSGNTIYF.

The genes are TRBV2 and TRBJ1-6, with D tentatively TRBD1 (5 bases). The CDR3 extends over 14 amino acids. V gave up 3 bases and J gave up 8 bases, with 11 bases separating them. Germline V gene lookup returns CDR1 SNHLY and CDR2 FYNNEI. The CDR3 DNA reads as TGTGCCAGCAGTGATGTGGGGGGGGATTCACCCCTCCACTTT. Encoded protein: CASSDVGGDSPLHF.

This clone was seen only a few times. This CDR3 reads CASSIGLANEQYF. The CDR3 coding sequence is TGTGCCAGTAGTATAGGACTAGCGAACGAGCAGTACTTC. The V gene is TRBV19, the J gene TRBJ2-7, with TRBD2 matching 8 bases. After removal of 1 base from V and 5 bases from J, the junction contained 1 base not matched to a gene. The CDR3 is 13 residues long. Germline CDR1 reads LNHDA; CDR2 reads SQIVND (reference sequence).

The chain is built from TRBV6-5 and TRBJ1-4; D ambiguous. Trimming shortened V by 2 bases and J by 1 base, and 5 bases separated the two germline ends. The V gene's germline CDR1 is MNHEY and CDR2 SVGAGI. The CDR3 contains 14 residues. In DNA, the CDR3 is TGTGCCAGCAGTTACCTGGGAACTAATGAAAAACTGTTTTTT. Its protein product is CASSYLGTNEKLFF.

The V call is TRBV4-3, the J call TRBJ1-2; the D gene is possibly TRBD1 (5 bases). Germline V gene data show CDR1 as LGHNA and CDR2 as YSLEER. Trimming removed 1 base at V and 6 bases at J, with 9 bases between. The CDR3 runs 13 residues. CDR3 residues: CASSQAQGDGYTF. The CDR3 DNA sequence: TGCGCCAGCAGCCAAGCCCAGGGTGATGGCTACACCTTC.